Following are 31 T cell receptor beta chains from one sample sequenced in a study of siplizumab effects on memory and regulatory T cells (dated by TCRdb to between 2017 and 2020). Library preparation employed the immunoSEQ multiplex PCR assay. TCRdb limited this immuneACCESS table to in-frame rearrangements with V and J called. A share of clones is missing; checked studies link under half to unresolved V genes, and the rest is unexplained. The sample profile shows 90,000 to 95,000 clones; 90% to 95% of them were found once. Jointly, the top ten make up roughly 7.1% of the sample. Sequenced: CD8+ T cells sorted from blood. The source is a human donor in good health.

The V call is TRBV2, the J call TRBJ2-5; D gene unclear. V dropped 4 bases and J dropped 0 bases, with 12 bases sitting between them. The CDR3 has 15 residues. Germline values: CDR1 SNHLY, CDR2 FYNNEI. The CDR3 DNA is TGTGCCAGCAGTGCGTTCTCAGAAAACCAAGAGACCCAGTACTTC. Translation gives CASSAFSENQETQYF.

The chain employs TRBV2 and TRBJ1-3, with D unresolved. The CDR3 runs 12 residues. Trimming left V 10 bases short and J 7 bases short, with 14 bases between. Germline lookup yields CDR1 SNHLY and CDR2 FYNNEI. The CDR3 is CATGRNLNTIYF. The CDR3 nucleotides are TGTGCCACCGGACGCAATCTGAACACCATATATTTT.

The rearrangement joins TRBV11-2 to TRBJ2-3; TRBD2 aligns across 8 bases. The length of the CDR3 is 15 residues. From germline, CDR1 is SGHAT and CDR2 FQNNGV. V lost 1 base and J lost 4; bases outside the gene matches: 4. The CDR3 DNA is TGTGCCAGCAGCTTAGTAAGCGGGGGATCAGATACGCAGTATTTT. Protein product: CASSLVSGGSDTQYF. The full variable domain, completed using reference TRBV11-2 and TRBJ2-3, is EAGVAQSPRYKIIEKRQSVAFWCNPISGHATLYWYQQILGQGPKLLIQFQNNGVVDDSQLPKDRFSAERLKGVDSTLKIQPAKLEDSAVYLCASSLVSGGSDTQYFGPGTRLTVL.

The chain couples TRBV6-6 to TRBJ2-7, with D possibly being TRBD2 (5 bases). The germline V and J ends were trimmed by 10 bases and 0 bases, with 10 bases remaining between them. Germline V CDR1 and CDR2: MNHNY, SVGAGI (reference sequence). The CDR3 totals 12 residues. CDR3 sequence (DNA): TGTGCCACCGTAGGGAGCTCCTACGAGCAGTACTTC. This codes for CATVGSSYEQYF.

The table lists this clone with a count of one. The V gene is TRBV7-3, the J gene TRBJ2-3; D may match TRBD1 or TRBD2 (5 bases each). Trimming removed 2 bases from V and 3 bases from J, with 18 bases in between. The CDR3 loop spans 17 amino acids. The germline V gene has CDR1 SGHTA and CDR2 FQGTGA. Here the CDR3 reads CASSLVGTGFWTDTQYF. CDR3 bases: TGTGCCAGCAGCTTAGTGGGGACCGGTTTTTGGACAGATACGCAGTATTTT.

This chain connects TRBV19 to TRBJ2-7, with D possibly TRBD2 on 6 matching bases. The V and J ends lost 4 bases and 4 bases respectively, with 14 bases between them. Per the germline V gene, CDR1 is LNHDA and CDR2 is SQIVND (reference sequence). The CDR3 has 14 amino acids. The CDR3, as DNA: TGTGCCAGTAGTACGGGGGACGCCGGATACGAGCAGTACTTC. This sequence encodes CASSTGDAGYEQYF.

This chain uses TRBV25-1 with TRBJ2-1, with D unresolved. Germline V CDR1 and CDR2: MGHDK, SYGVNS. The CDR3 extends over 14 amino acids. Deletions cut 4 bases from V and 4 bases from J, with 11 bases between. CDR3 protein: CASSAGLFYNEQFF. CDR3 nucleotides: TGTGCCAGCAGTGCGGGTTTGTTTTACAATGAGCAGTTCTTC.

The chain couples TRBV27 to TRBJ2-7; the match to TRBD2 covers 9 bases. Losses at the gene ends were 5 bases for V and 4 bases for J; bases not matched to a gene: 6. CDR3 length equals 14 residues. Germline V gene data show CDR1 as MNHEY and CDR2 as SMNVEV (reference sequence). Here the CDR3 reads CASSVAGDLYEQYF. CDR3 DNA sequence: TGTGCCAGCAGTGTAGCGGGAGATTTGTACGAGCAGTACTTC.

The V and J genes are TRBV19 and TRBJ1-5; weak D call: TRBD1 (6 bases). Germline values: CDR1 LNHDA, CDR2 SQIVND (reference sequence). The CDR3 covers 15 residues. Trimming pared 4 bases from V and 4 bases from J, leaving 14 bases between. The CDR3 DNA reads TGTGCCAGTAGTAGATCGGGGGGCGGGAATCAGCCCCAGCATTTT. Protein sequence: CASSRSGGGNQPQHF.

The rearrangement links TRBV7-8 to TRBJ1-1; D is unresolved. V shed 0 bases and J shed 7 bases, with 12 bases lying between them. This CDR3 is 14 amino acids long. Germline CDR1 is SGHVS and CDR2 is FQNEAQ. For the CDR3, the DNA is TGTGCCAGCAGCTTAGCGGTTGGTCGGAGTGAAGCTTTCTTT. Translation gives CASSLAVGRSEAFF.

Turning to this clone: This same CDR3 is encoded by further DNA sequences in the sample. The rearrangement links TRBV19 to TRBJ2-7; 9 bases fit TRBD2. The germline V gene has CDR1 LNHDA and CDR2 SQIVND (reference sequence). The ends lost 6 bases at V and 0 bases at J; junction bases unmatched: 3. The CDR3 covers 14 residues. CDR3 coding DNA: TGTGCCAGTAGCCTAGCGGGGACCTCCTACGAGCAGTACTTC. Translating it yields CASSLAGTSYEQYF.

CDR3 amino acids: CASSLMYGGEAFF. The CDR3 region has the DNA TGTGCCAGCAGTTTAATGTACGGGGGTGAAGCTTTCTTT. The V call is TRBV27, the J call TRBJ1-1, with a weak D call TRBD1 (5 bases). Deletions cut 2 bases from V and 7 bases from J, with 11 bases between. Germline V gene lookup returns CDR1 MNHEY and CDR2 SMNVEV (reference sequence). The CDR3 length is 13 residues.

Here the CDR3 reads CASSLEGGRAYNEQFF. The DNA of the CDR3 is TGTGCCAGCAGCTTAGAAGGCGGGAGGGCCTACAATGAGCAGTTCTTC. The V and J genes are TRBV7-8 and TRBJ2-1; 9 bases align to TRBD2. Germline V gene sequence: CDR1 SGHVS, CDR2 FQNEAQ. J gave up 2 bases and V 1 base, and 3 bases lay outside the gene matches. This CDR3 has 16 residues. The full variable domain, its missing parts supplied by reference TRBV7-8 and TRBJ2-1, is GAGVSQSPRYKVAKRGQDVALRCDPISGHVSLFWYQQALGQGPEFLTYFQNEAQLDKSGLPSDRFFAERPEGSVSTLKIQRTQQEDSAVYLCASSLEGGRAYNEQFFGPGTRLTVL.

The rearrangement joins TRBV28 to TRBJ2-3; D is possibly TRBD2 (5 bases). Germline V gene data show CDR1 as MDHEN and CDR2 as SYDVKM. The CDR3 runs 15 residues. V gave up 6 bases and J gave up 0 bases, with 13 bases separating them. The CDR3 region has the DNA TGTGCCAGCAGATCTAGCAGGTCTAGCACAGATACGCAGTATTTT. This gives the protein CASRSSRSSTDTQYF.

This rearrangement joins TRBV10-3 to TRBJ2-5; TRBD2 matches at 9 bases. Looked up from germline, CDR1 is ENHRY and CDR2 is SYGVKD. The CDR3 extends over 15 amino acids. After removal of 0 bases from V and 3 bases from J, the junction contained 2 bases not matched to a gene. CDR3 sequence reads: CAISESERGEETQYF. The DNA for the CDR3 is TGTGCCATCAGTGAGTCCGAGCGGGGGGAAGAGACCCAGTACTTC.

The chain combines TRBV7-3 with TRBJ1-2, with 9 bases that match TRBD1. CDR1 SGHTA and CDR2 FQGTGA come from the germline V gene. The CDR3 loop spans 15 amino acids. The V gene end was trimmed by 5 bases and the J gene end by 7 bases; junction bases not matched to a gene: 11. The CDR3 sequence is CASSPDTGTGTGYTF. CDR3 coding DNA: TGTGCCAGCAGCCCCGACACCGGGACAGGGACTGGCTACACCTTC.

This rearrangement joins TRBV6-1 to TRBJ2-7; a weak D match, TRBD2 (5 bases). The CDR3 has 16 residues. Looked up from germline, CDR1 is MNHNS and CDR2 is SASEGT. Trimming took off 3 bases at V and 1 base at J, with 16 bases between the two ends. The chain's CDR3 is CASSEMSSGGSYEQYF. The DNA for the CDR3 is TGTGCCAGCAGTGAGATGTCGAGCGGCGGTTCCTACGAGCAGTACTTC.

V gene TRBV7-8 combines with J gene TRBJ1-1; D remains ambiguous. This CDR3 is 17 amino acids long. The V and J ends lost 3 bases and 1 base respectively, with 18 bases between them. In germline, CDR1 is SGHVS, CDR2 FQNEAQ. In DNA form, the CDR3 reads TGTGCCAGCAGCTTTAATTATTTACGGAACACGAACACTGAAGCTTTCTTT. Translated: CASSFNYLRNTNTEAFF.

The J gene is TRBJ2-2, the V gene TRBV9, with D perhaps TRBD2 (5 bases). The germline V and J ends were trimmed by 2 bases and 2 bases, with 10 bases remaining between them. This CDR3 has 15 residues. Germline-derived CDR1 and CDR2 are SGDLS and YYNGEE. CDR3 coding DNA: TGTGCCAGCAGCGTTGTAGGGAGTAACACCGGGGAGCTGTTTTTT. Its protein product is CASSVVGSNTGELFF.

CDR3 nucleotide sequence: TGTGCCAGCAGCCCGCCCGGGACAGGGATCGAGCAGTACTTC. Its translation is CASSPPGTGIEQYF. This chain uses TRBV13 with TRBJ2-7, with 9 bases lining up with TRBD1. The CDR3 sequence is 14 residues long. With V trimmed by 5 bases and J by 6 bases, 8 bases remained unmatched. Germline values: CDR1 PRHDT, CDR2 FYEKMQ (reference sequence). Variable domain in full (rest from reference TRBV13 and TRBJ2-7): AAGVIQSPRHLIKEKRETATLKCYPIPRHDTVYWYQQGPGQDPQFLISFYEKMQSDKGSIPDRFSAQQFSDYHSELNMSSLELGDSALYFCASSPPGTGIEQYFGPGTRLTVT.

The chain is built from TRBV14 and TRBJ2-7; D perhaps matches TRBD2 (6 bases). The ends were cut back, 5 bases at V and 5 bases at J, with 13 bases in the middle. In germline, CDR1 is SGHDN, CDR2 FVKESK. The CDR3 length is 13 residues. CDR3 in amino acids: CASSFGGFNEQYF. For the CDR3, the DNA is TGTGCCAGCAGCTTTGGGGGGTTTAACGAGCAGTACTTC.

The V and J genes are TRBV11-1 and TRBJ2-2; D ambiguous. The CDR3 consists of 12 residues. Germline V gene lookup returns CDR1 SGHAT and CDR2 FQDESV (reference sequence). Trimming shortened V by 1 base and J by 6 bases, and 3 bases separated the two germline ends. The CDR3, as DNA: TGTGCCAGCAGCTTAGGGGCCGGGGAGCTGTTTTTT. Translation gives CASSLGAGELFF.

The gene calls are TRBV6-5 and TRBJ1-1; D remains unclear. Germline V gene sequence: CDR1 MNHEY, CDR2 SVGAGI. Trimming left V 8 bases short and J 10 bases short, with 14 bases between. This CDR3 is 11 amino acids long. CDR3 amino acids: CASRGAGAAFF. CDR3 nucleotide sequence: TGTGCCAGCCGGGGAGCAGGCGCAGCTTTCTTT.

The genes are TRBV4-1 and TRBJ2-1, with 11 bases lining up with TRBD1. The CDR3 is 15 amino acids. Germline values: CDR1 MGHRA, CDR2 YSYEKL. Trimming at V came to 4 bases and at J to 6 bases, leaving 5 bases not matched to a gene. The CDR3: CASSRGQGDFNEQFF. CDR3 in DNA: TGCGCCAGCAGCCGGGGACAGGGGGACTTCAATGAGCAGTTCTTC.

In this sample, this clone turned up once. The chain links TRBV19 to TRBJ2-2, with D perhaps TRBD1 (5 bases). Trimming removed 6 bases from V and 2 bases from J, with 7 bases in between. The CDR3 loop spans 13 amino acids. The germline CDR1 and CDR2 sequences are LNHDA and SQIVND (reference sequence). CDR3 in amino acids: CASSDRNTGELFF. CDR3 DNA sequence: TGTGCCAGTAGCGACAGAAACACCGGGGAGCTGTTTTTT.

The chain links TRBV6-5 to TRBJ1-1; D possibly corresponds to TRBD1 (6 bases). With 5 bases removed from V and 8 bases from J, the gap between germline ends came to 9 bases. The germline V gene encodes CDR1 MNHEY and CDR2 SVGAGI. The CDR3 sequence is 11 residues long. The CDR3 DNA sequence: TGTGCCAGCAGTAACAGGGCCGAAGCTTTCTTT. Its protein is CASSNRAEAFF.

J is TRBJ1-1 and V is TRBV6-6; TRBD1 is a possible D gene (5 bases). CDR3 length: 14 amino acids. V dropped 6 bases and J dropped 4 bases, with 15 bases sitting between them. Germline CDR1 is MNHNY and CDR2 is SVGAGI (reference sequence). This CDR3 is CASRPDGALTEAFF. CDR3 sequence (DNA): TGTGCCAGCAGACCCGACGGGGCACTCACTGAAGCTTTCTTT.

The rearrangement links TRBV27 to TRBJ2-6; the D is unclear. The CDR3 has 15 amino acids. Germline V lookup: CDR1 MNHEY, CDR2 SMNVEV (reference sequence). V lost 2 bases and J lost 1, with 6 bases in between. CDR3 amino acids: CASSLRDSGANVLTF. The CDR3 DNA is TGTGCCAGCAGTTTAAGGGATTCTGGGGCCAACGTCCTGACTTTC.

This clone was counted once. The chain combines TRBV5-1 with TRBJ2-3; 8 bases are shared with TRBD2. The germline V gene has CDR1 SGHRS and CDR2 YFSETQ. The junction had 13 bases not matched to a gene; V was cut back by 1 base and J by 3 bases. The CDR3 has 18 amino acids. CDR3 in amino acids: CASSLRSSGDLLTDTQYF. CDR3 coding DNA: TGCGCCAGCAGCTTGAGGAGTAGCGGGGACCTATTAACAGATACGCAGTATTTT.

The chain has TRBV9 and TRBJ2-1, with D unclear. The CDR3 sequence is 11 residues long. The germline V and J ends were trimmed by 0 bases and 10 bases, with 5 bases remaining between them. CDR1 is SGDLS and CDR2 is YYNGEE in the germline V gene. This chain's CDR3 is CASSVEGEQFF. In nucleotides, the CDR3 is TGTGCCAGCAGCGTAGAAGGGGAGCAGTTCTTC.

The chain employs TRBV4-2 and TRBJ2-1, with TRBD2 matching over 10 bases. The CDR3 is 16 residues long. CDR1 is LGHNA and CDR2 is YNFKEQ in the germline V gene. Losses at the gene ends were 0 bases for V and 6 bases for J; bases not matched to a gene: 5. The CDR3 here is CASSQEASGGPNEQFF. The CDR3 nucleotides are TGTGCCAGCAGCCAAGAGGCTAGCGGGGGACCCAATGAGCAGTTCTTC.